This entry lists 20 T cell receptor beta chains sequenced from one sample in a study of blood T cell repertoires in COVID-19 (dated by TCRdb to about 2020). Libraries were built with the immunoSEQ multiplex PCR assay. TCRdb obtained this table from immuneACCESS and retained in-frame rearrangements with V and J assigned. These tables miss some clones; where compared with another copy, unresolved V genes account for less than half of the shortfall, and the remainder is unexplained. The sample table records more than 120,000 clones; 70% to 90% of these occur just once. The ten biggest clones cover about 28% of the sample. The sample comprised peripheral blood. These receptors came from a human donor in a cohort sampled during active COVID-19.

This chain links TRBV7-3 with TRBJ2-3, with TRBD2 matching over 8 bases. V was pared by 2 bases and J by 1 base, with 8 bases of the junction left unmatched. CDR3 length: 17 amino acids. In germline, CDR1 is SGHTA, CDR2 FQGTGA. CDR3 sequence: CASSLGGLRGGTDTQYF. As DNA, the CDR3 is TGTGCCAGCAGCTTAGGTGGTTTGCGGGGGGGCACAGATACGCAGTATTTT.

This chain connects TRBV7-2 to TRBJ2-5; TRBD1 aligns across 12 bases. Germline V gene sequence: CDR1 SGHTA, CDR2 FQGNSA. The CDR3 length is 15 residues. The J segment lost 3 bases and the V segment lost 5 bases, leaving 4 bases of the junction unmatched. CDR3 DNA sequence: TGTGCCAGCAGCCGGGACAGGGGGCGGGAAGAGACCCAGTACTTC. Its protein is CASSRDRGREETQYF.

The rearrangement uses TRBV5-1 and TRBJ1-6, with 7 bases fitting TRBD1. The germline V gene has CDR1 SGHRS and CDR2 YFSETQ. The CDR3 runs 13 residues. Unmatched junction bases numbered 7, after V lost 2 bases and J lost 14 bases. The CDR3 nucleotides read TGCGCCAGCAGCTTAGGGGGCCGATCGACCCTCCACTTT. Its protein is CASSLGGRSTLHF.

This chain uses TRBV11-2 with TRBJ2-1, with a weak D call TRBD2 (6 bases). V lost 7 bases, J lost 13 bases, and 17 bases lay in between. The CDR3 sequence is 12 residues long. Looked up from germline, CDR1 is SGHAT and CDR2 is FQNNGV. The CDR3 region is CASTGLGSPQFF. CDR3 nucleotide sequence: TGTGCCAGCACGGGACTGGGGAGCCCTCAGTTCTTC.

This chain uses TRBV24-1 with TRBJ2-7, with TRBD1 matching 8 bases. The J segment lost 5 bases and the V segment lost 4 bases, leaving 0 bases of the junction unmatched. In germline, CDR1 is KGHDR, CDR2 SFDVKD. The CDR3 has 12 residues. CDR3 sequence (DNA): TGTGCCACCAGTGAGACAGGGGACGAGCAGTACTTC. Encoded protein: CATSETGDEQYF.

The rearrangement joins TRBV4-3 to TRBJ1-6; D not certain. This CDR3 spans 15 amino acids. Germline CDR1 and CDR2: LGHNA and YSLEER. V lost 1 base and J lost 0, with 4 bases in between. CDR3 protein: CASSQASSYNSPLHF. CDR3 nucleotide sequence: TGCGCCAGCAGCCAAGCGAGCTCCTATAATTCACCCCTCCACTTT.

This clone was counted a single time. The genes are TRBV4-1 and TRBJ2-1; 7 nucleotides line up with TRBD1. Germline V gene sequence: CDR1 MGHRA, CDR2 YSYEKL. The CDR3 loop spans 15 amino acids. With V trimmed by 1 base and J by 7 bases, 7 bases remained unmatched. The CDR3, as DNA: TGCGCCAGCAGCCAAGTAGGGACAGCTTCTAATGAGCAGTTCTTC. Residues: CASSQVGTASNEQFF.

The chain links TRBV10-3 to TRBJ1-1, with 10 bases identical to TRBD1. The V segment lost 6 bases and the J segment 0 bases; nucleotides outside the gene matches: 10. The germline V gene encodes CDR1 ENHRY and CDR2 SYGVKD. The CDR3 is 17 amino acids. The CDR3 reads CAIRSRQGANVNTEAFF. DNA of the CDR3: TGTGCCATCAGATCCCGACAGGGGGCGAACGTGAACACTGAAGCTTTCTTT.

This sequence joins TRBV4-1 and TRBJ1-6; maybe TRBD1 (6 bases). Deletions cut 0 bases from V and 2 bases from J, with 14 bases between. The CDR3 totals 18 residues. CDR1 MGHRA and CDR2 YSYEKL come from the germline V gene. CDR3 nucleotides: TGCGCCAGCAGCCAAGATCAGGGGTTACGTACCTATAATTCACCCCTCCACTTT. It encodes CASSQDQGLRTYNSPLHF.

In its sample, this clone was seen once. The chain links TRBV30 to TRBJ1-6; TRBD1 is a possible D gene (6 bases). The ends were cut back, 5 bases at V and 7 bases at J, with 6 bases in the middle. Germline V gene data show CDR1 as GTSNPN and CDR2 as SVGIG (reference sequence). This CDR3 comprises 11 residues. The CDR3 protein is CAWQGNSPLHF. In DNA form, the CDR3 reads TGTGCCTGGCAGGGGAATTCACCCCTCCACTTT.

CDR3 amino acids: CASSQGGGDYEQYF. The CDR3 DNA reads TGTGCCAGCAGCCAAGGCGGCGGGGACTACGAGCAGTACTTC. The chain is built from TRBV3-1 (or the pseudogene TRBV3-2) and TRBJ2-7; TRBD2 is a possible D gene (6 bases). Germline V gene sequence: CDR1 LGHDT, CDR2 YNNKEL (reference sequence). The CDR3 is 14 residues long. The V end lost 1 base, the J end lost 3 bases, and 10 bases lay between the germline ends.

This sequence joins TRBV5-1 and TRBJ1-2; 7 bases are shared with TRBD1. CDR3 length equals 13 residues. CDR1 and CDR2 from the germline V gene are SGHRS and YFSETQ. The V and J ends lost 3 bases and 1 base, in that order; junction bases with no gene match: 0. CDR3 DNA sequence: TGCGCCAGCAGCTCAGGGGGTAACTATGGCTACACCTTC. It is translated as CASSSGGNYGYTF.

This chain uses TRBV15 with TRBJ2-1; 10 bases are a match to TRBD2. The germline CDR1 and CDR2 sequences are LNHNV and YYDKDF (reference sequence). With 3 bases clipped from V and 7 bases from J, the junction kept 9 bases outside the gene matches. This CDR3 comprises 16 residues. This chain's CDR3 is CATSRATSGVSNEQFF. As DNA, the CDR3 is TGTGCCACCAGCAGGGCCACTAGCGGGGTGTCGAATGAGCAGTTCTTC.

To note about this clone: Within the sample, other DNA sequences also encode this same CDR3. The chain links TRBV5-4 to TRBJ1-1, with unresolved D. CDR1 SGHNT and CDR2 YYREEE come from the germline V gene (reference sequence). This CDR3 region has 14 residues. V lost 0 bases, J lost 1 base, and 7 bases lay in between. The CDR3 coding sequence is TGTGCCAGCAGCTTGGGAGCCGGGAACACTGAAGCTTTCTTT. Protein: CASSLGAGNTEAFF.

V gene TRBV29-1 combines with J gene TRBJ1-2, with D tentatively TRBD1 (5 bases). V lost 4 bases, J lost 3 bases, and 9 bases lay in between. CDR3 length: 12 residues. Germline assignment: CDR1 SQVTM and CDR2 ANQGSEA. DNA of the CDR3: TGCAGCGTTGTTGTCAGGGACTATGGCTACACCTTC. It specifies CSVVVRDYGYTF.

The chain employs TRBV7-6 and TRBJ2-5; 8 nucleotides match TRBD1. The trim removed 5 bases at V and 4 bases at J, leaving 6 bases unmatched. The germline CDR1 and CDR2 sequences are SGHVS and FNYEAQ. The CDR3 sequence is 14 residues long. The DNA of the CDR3 is TGTGCCAGCAGCACCGCGACAGGGGCAGAGACCCAGTACTTC. Protein sequence: CASSTATGAETQYF. Supplemented by reference TRBV7-6 and TRBJ2-5, the full variable domain reads GAGVSQSPRYKVTKRGQDVALRCDPISGHVSLYWYRQALGQGPEFLTYFNYEAQQDKSGLPNDRFSAERPEGSISTLTIQRTEQRDSAMYRCASSTATGAETQYFGPGTRLLVL.

The V call is TRBV3-1 (or the pseudogene TRBV3-2), the J call TRBJ2-1, with 14 positions matching TRBD2. The CDR3 consists of 16 residues. J gave up 9 bases and V 4 bases, and 8 bases lay outside the gene matches. Germline V gives CDR1 LGHDT, CDR2 YNNKEL (reference sequence). DNA of the CDR3: TGTGCCAGCAGCCGCCAGACTAGCGGGGGGGCAAGTGAGCAGTTCTTC. This gives the protein CASSRQTSGGASEQFF.

The rearrangement links TRBV5-6 to TRBJ2-5; possible D gene TRBD2, 5 bases. This CDR3 comprises 15 residues. V lost 0 bases, J lost 2 bases, and 11 bases lay in between. Germline CDR1 reads SGHDT; CDR2 reads YYEEEE. The CDR3, as DNA: TGTGCCAGCAGCTTGGGACTAACCCTTCAAGAGACCCAGTACTTC. This codes for CASSLGLTLQETQYF.

The V gene is TRBV23-1, the J gene TRBJ1-1; no definite D call. TRBV23-1 is an open reading frame, and its role is uncertain. The V end lost 3 bases, the J end lost 3 bases, and 14 bases lay between the germline ends. This CDR3 is 15 amino acids long. CDR3 protein: CASSHTRGMDTEAFF. The CDR3 region has the DNA TGCGCCAGCAGTCATACACGGGGTATGGACACTGAAGCTTTCTTT.

This chain links TRBV7-2 with TRBJ1-1; D may be TRBD1 (5 bases). With 5 bases removed from V and 5 bases from J, the gap between germline ends came to 18 bases. The V gene's germline CDR1 is SGHTA and CDR2 FQGNSA. This CDR3 spans 15 amino acids. CDR3 sequence reads: CASSPGRGGGTEAFF. The CDR3 bases are TGTGCCAGCAGCCCGGGGAGGGGAGGTGGGACTGAAGCTTTCTTT.